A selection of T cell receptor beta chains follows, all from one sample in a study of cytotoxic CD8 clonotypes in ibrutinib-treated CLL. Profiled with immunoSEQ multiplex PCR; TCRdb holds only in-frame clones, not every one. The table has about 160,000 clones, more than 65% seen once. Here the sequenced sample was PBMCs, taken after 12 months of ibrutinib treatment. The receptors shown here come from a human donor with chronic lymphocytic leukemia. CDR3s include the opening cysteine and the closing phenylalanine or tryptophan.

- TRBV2 CASRSRSTYEQYF
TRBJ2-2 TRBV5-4 CASSIGQGGNTGELFF
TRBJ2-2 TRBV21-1 CASSKGEETQRPGELFF
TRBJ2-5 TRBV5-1 CASSLGPRGQETQYF
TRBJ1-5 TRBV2 CASRGGPEPQHF
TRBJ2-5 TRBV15 CATSRDRTGQETQYF
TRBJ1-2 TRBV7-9 CASSLDRTAGYGYTF
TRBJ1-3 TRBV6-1 CASEDRGGNTIYF
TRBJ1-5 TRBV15 CATSRDPGGNQPQHF
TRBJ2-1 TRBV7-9 CASSLQGYNEQFF
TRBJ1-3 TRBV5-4 CASSLGRPGNTIYF
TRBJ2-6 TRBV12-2 CASRHRQGLSGANVLTF
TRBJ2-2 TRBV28 CASSSGGLNTGELFF
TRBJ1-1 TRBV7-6 CASSPGGPNTEAFF
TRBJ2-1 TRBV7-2 CASSLSRGGPAYNEQFF
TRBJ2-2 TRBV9 CASSVAGVGNTGELFF
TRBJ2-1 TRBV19 CACAPRILEDEQFF
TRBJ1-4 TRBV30 CAWSFPGVGEKLFF
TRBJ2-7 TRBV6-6 CASSRISYEQYF
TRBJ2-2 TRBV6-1 CASSELGAVGELFF
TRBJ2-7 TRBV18 CASSRTGGYEQYF
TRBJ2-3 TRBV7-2 CASSPRLGWTDTQYF
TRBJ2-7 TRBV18 CASSPKNAPSGYEQYF
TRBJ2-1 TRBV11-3 CASRRDHNEQFF
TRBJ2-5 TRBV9 CASSVGGRGYRIETQYF
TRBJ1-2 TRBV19 CASTPGANYGYTF
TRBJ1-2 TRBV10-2 CASSPAVNYGYTF
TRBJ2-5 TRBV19 CASSMDSYQETQYF
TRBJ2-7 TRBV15 CATSRDRQSGSIYEQYF
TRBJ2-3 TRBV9 CASSVGNKAITDTQYF
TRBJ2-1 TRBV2 CASTSLRGLAGGGEQFF
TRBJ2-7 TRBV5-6 CASSPAGRYEQYF
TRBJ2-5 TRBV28 CASSLFGLAGTETQYF
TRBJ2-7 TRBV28 CASSLRGNYEQYF
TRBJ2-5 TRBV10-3 CAHGQGKETQYF
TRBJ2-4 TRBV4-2 CASSAERLAGGMGVKNIQYF
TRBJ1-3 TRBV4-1 CASSQGGQGAAGNTIYF
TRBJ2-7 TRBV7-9 CASSLGPGQGTYEQYF
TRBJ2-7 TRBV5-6 CASSFSAATGKNEQYF
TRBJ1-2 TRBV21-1 CASSPYGNRGGGYTF
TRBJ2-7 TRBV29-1 CSARTDYEQYF
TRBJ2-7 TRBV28 CASSAHRGRTRTAYEQYF
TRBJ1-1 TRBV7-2 CASSSYDRNTEAFF
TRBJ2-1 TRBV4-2 CASSQPQGGGSYNEQFF
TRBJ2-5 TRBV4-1 CASSQDLRTQYF
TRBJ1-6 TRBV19 CASSIDRGRTGSPLHF
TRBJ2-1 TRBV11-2 CASSRGQGDEQFF
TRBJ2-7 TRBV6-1 CASSERDKDEQYF